This T cell receptor beta chain originates from a study of T cells in Graves' hyperthyroidism and ophthalmopathy. Ophthalmopathy patients had moderate-to-severe active disease, CAS ≥3, NOSPECS ≥4, and disease duration under 3 months. As concerns this clonotype: The antigen remains undetermined.

General observations from the study: Ophthalmopathy was distinguished from stable hyperthyroidism by 13 V-J signatures.

The investigators amplified TCR beta CDR3 regions from RNA transcripts. When the TCR CDR3 underwent first-round RT-PCR, the HTBI primer set was used. TCRdb independently ran MiXCR on the multiplex PCR reads; one entry per CDR3 protein. The sample has fewer than 450,000 distinct CDR3 sequences; about 18% are singletons. Trimming took 6 bases from V and 4 from J, leaving 16 bases between them. The CDR3 runs to 14 residues. Germline assignment: CDR1 SGDLS and CDR2 YYNGEE. The gene calls are TRBV9 and TRBJ1-1; possibly TRBD1 for D (6 bases). The sequencing sample was made of blood. The receptor comes from a man between 18 and 35 years old with Graves' ophthalmopathy. In nucleotides, the CDR3 is TGTGCCAGCAACCCCATAGGGGGGGGCACTGAAGCTTTCTTT. This translates into CASNPIGGGTEAFF.